This TCR beta chain was recovered during a study of blood T cell repertoires in COVID-19. V lost 6 bases and J lost 3; bases outside the gene matches: 4. The CDR3 is 15 amino acids. Per the germline V gene, CDR1 is SNHLY and CDR2 is FYNNEI. As handled by the study authors: Cell counts per sample came from amplifying reference gene primers. TCRdb keeps only in-frame clones here, not all; method: immunoSEQ multiplex PCR. That table is the source of V, J and clone size, and D and trimming were worked out from the DNA. The sample lists some 100,000 clones, 80% to 90% occurring once. The chain carries TRBV2 and TRBJ2-6, with 8 nucleotides matching TRBD1. What was sequenced was peripheral blood. The receptor was derived from a man aged 70 or older who had recovered from COVID-19. The CDR3 region is CASRQGASGANVLTF. The CDR3 DNA reads as TGTGCCAGCAGGCAGGGGGCCAGTGGGGCCAACGTCCTGACTTTC.